Presented here are 13 T cell receptor beta chains from one specimen sequenced in a study of T-cell reconstitution after alpha-beta-depleted transplantation in children. The TCRbeta library incorporated unique molecular identifiers. TCRdb reprocessed the PCR reads via MiXCR and lists one record per CDR3 protein. The sample yields some 75,000 distinct CDR3 sequences, about 6.7% seen once. The sequenced sample was PBMCs from the stem cell graft donor, obtained from the stem cell graft. The receptors stem from a human donor who donated a stem cell graft to a child with acute lymphoblastic leukemia.

This clonotype was seen a few times. A read error is possible here, since a much larger clone lies one base away. The rearrangement uses TRBV12-3 or TRBV12-4 and TRBJ2-5; TRBD2 matches at 11 bases. CDR3 length: 16 residues. Trimming at V came to 8 bases and at J to 1 base, leaving 9 bases not matched to a gene. The CDR3 spells CASWRTSGLTQETQYF. In nucleotides, the CDR3 is TGTGCCAGCTGGCGGACTAGCGGGCTGACCCAAGAGACCCAGTACTTC.

The J gene is TRBJ2-3, the V gene TRBV25-1; tentatively, D is TRBD2 (6 bases). V was shortened by 5 bases and J by 5 bases, with 8 bases between the two germline ends. Germline CDR1 is MGHDK and CDR2 is SYGVNS. The CDR3 has 12 amino acids. The CDR3 coding sequence is TGTGCCAGCAGTTTCGGGAGAGATACGCAGTATTTT. Its translation is CASSFGRDTQYF.

The chain joins TRBV2 to TRBJ1-1; D is perhaps TRBD1 (6 bases). This CDR3 spans 16 amino acids. V was shortened by 4 bases and J by 6 bases, with 21 bases between the two germline ends. From germline, CDR1 is SNHLY and CDR2 FYNNEI. This CDR3 reads CASSGNPDRLVAEAFF. Here the CDR3 DNA reads TGTGCCAGCAGTGGAAACCCCGACAGGTTGGTAGCTGAAGCTTTCTTT.

This clonotype was seen many times. V gene TRBV7-2 combines with J gene TRBJ2-3, with D possibly matching TRBD2 (5 bases). CDR3 length: 15 amino acids. Trimming stripped 4 bases from V and 0 bases from J, with 11 bases between. Germline lookup yields CDR1 SGHTA and CDR2 FQGNSA. CDR3 sequence (DNA): TGTGCCAGCAGCTCGGACTCCTCTAGCACAGATACGCAGTATTTT. Translation: CASSSDSSSTDTQYF. Drawing the rest from reference TRBV7-2 and TRBJ2-3, the complete variable domain is GAGVSQSPSNKVTEKGKDVELRCDPISGHTALYWYRQSLGQGLEFLIYFQGNSAPDKSGLPSDRFSAERTGGSVSTLTIQRTQQEDSAVYLCASSSDSSSTDTQYFGPGTRLTVL.

This clonotype has just a few counts. The V and J genes are TRBV6-2 or TRBV6-3 and TRBJ2-3; D uncertain. Germline lookup yields CDR1 MNHEY and CDR2 SVGEGT. CDR3 length: 13 residues. V lost 0 bases and J lost 3, with 4 bases in between. DNA of the CDR3: TGTGCCAGCAGTTACTCTTCGACAGATACGCAGTATTTT. Its translation: CASSYSSTDTQYF.

This clonotype showed up many times. The V and J genes are TRBV6-5 and TRBJ1-1; TRBD1 matches at 7 bases. Germline trimming cut 5 bases from V and 3 bases from J; bases unmatched to any gene: 6. CDR1 and CDR2 from the germline V gene are MNHEY and SVGAGI. CDR3 size: 14 residues. The DNA of the CDR3 is TGTGCCAGCAGTCGTGAGGGGGCCGACACTGAAGCTTTCTTT. Translation: CASSREGADTEAFF.

This clonotype appeared many times. The V and J genes are TRBV7-2 and TRBJ2-1; 7 bases align to TRBD1. V gave up 7 bases and J gave up 0 bases; unmatched junction bases: 18. Germline CDR1 and CDR2: SGHTA and FQGNSA. CDR3 size: 19 residues. The CDR3 is CASMAFPGQASSSYNEQFF. The CDR3 region has the DNA TGTGCCAGCATGGCTTTTCCCGGACAGGCGTCGAGCTCCTACAATGAGCAGTTCTTC.

This clonotype has ten or more counts. The chain employs TRBV12-3 or TRBV12-4 and TRBJ1-5; a weak D match, TRBD1 (5 bases). CDR3 size: 13 residues. V dropped 5 bases and J dropped 6 bases, with 11 bases sitting between them. CDR3 amino acids: CASSTRALQPQHF. The CDR3 nucleotides are TGTGCCAGCAGTACCAGGGCGCTTCAGCCCCAGCATTTT.

This clonotype was found many times. The gene calls are TRBV7-9 and TRBJ2-7; 7 bases are a match to TRBD1. Germline V lookup: CDR1 SEHNR, CDR2 FQNEAQ (reference sequence). Trimming at V came to 4 bases and at J to 3 bases, leaving 9 bases not matched to a gene. The CDR3 is made up of 15 amino acids. DNA for the CDR3: TGTGCCAGCAGCTCGTGGGACAGCGGATACTACGAGCAGTACTTC. This gives the protein CASSSWDSGYYEQYF.

The chain links TRBV5-1 to TRBJ1-5, with a possible D match to TRBD1 (6 bases). This CDR3 is built from 13 residues. The germline V gene encodes CDR1 SGHRS and CDR2 YFSETQ. Trimming pared 4 bases from V and 4 bases from J, leaving 9 bases between. This CDR3 is CASSDTGNQPQHF. The CDR3 region has the DNA TGCGCCAGCAGCGATACAGGGAATCAGCCCCAGCATTTT.

This clonotype was found many times. The chain joins TRBV10-3 to TRBJ2-7, with TRBD2 matching over 14 bases. CDR1 and CDR2 from the germline V gene are ENHRY and SYGVKD. V lost 4 bases to trimming and J lost 5 bases; unmatched junction nucleotides: 1. There are 14 residues in the CDR3. The CDR3 loop reads CAISGGLAGDEQYF. The CDR3 DNA sequence: TGTGCCATCAGTGGGGGACTAGCGGGAGACGAGCAGTACTTC.

This chain joins TRBV27 and TRBJ2-7, with 11 bases that match TRBD2. V shed 3 bases, J shed 7 bases, and the junction held 20 bases outside the gene matches. From germline, CDR1 is MNHEY and CDR2 SMNVEV (reference sequence). The CDR3 loop spans 19 amino acids. The CDR3 nucleotides read TGTGCCAGCAGTTTCCAATCCGGGACTAGCGGTTGGAAAAGTCGGGAGCAGTACTTC. It encodes CASSFQSGTSGWKSREQYF.

In its sample, this clonotype was seen many times. The CDR3 region is CASSANPASLWGGTQYF. CDR3 in DNA: TGTGCCAGCAGCGCAAATCCCGCTAGCCTTTGGGGGGGGACCCAGTACTTC. This chain uses TRBV7-2 with TRBJ2-5, with 7 bases matching TRBD2. The germline gives CDR1 SGHTA, CDR2 FQGNSA. The junction had 19 bases not matched to a gene; V was cut back by 5 bases and J by 7 bases. This CDR3 has 17 amino acids.